This entry features one T cell receptor (beta chain) sequence. Its target is not known. These data belong to a study of blood T cells in healthy people across ages. The CDR3 extends over 15 amino acids. Trimming took off 4 bases at V and 2 bases at J, with 9 bases between the two ends. Germline CDR1 reads LNHNV; CDR2 reads YYDKDF (reference sequence). Sample-barcoded 5' priming and a J-beta primer mix drove a second PCR of 7 to 11 cycles. MiXCR, applied by TCRdb to the 5' RACE reads, yields one record per CDR3 protein. The sample holds hundreds of thousands of distinct CDR3 sequences, roughly 60% seen once. Findings and limits, study-wide: Getting older went along with TCR beta diversity per million T cells dropping roughly linearly. The long-lived group displayed more naive CD4+ cells, plus higher diversity, than the aged donors did.

Sequencing was performed on blood. The chain couples TRBV15 to TRBJ2-6, with D possibly being TRBD1 (6 bases). This TCR derives from a man aged 25 to 45 in good health. As DNA, the CDR3 is TGTGCCACCAGCATAACAGGGCCTGGGGCCAACGTCCTGACTTTC. As protein: CATSITGPGANVLTF.